Below, 21 T cell receptor beta chains from the same sample are listed, as sequenced in a study of T-cell reconstitution after alpha-beta-depleted transplantation in children. The TCRbeta library was prepared with unique molecular identifiers. Via MiXCR, TCRdb re-called the PCR reads, giving one row per CDR3 protein. The sample lists fewer than 550,000 distinct CDR3 sequences; 9.5% to 12% were seen once. Specimen: PBMCs, mostly from graft donor cells, collected 180 days after TCRalphabeta/CD19-depleted stem cell transplant. The receptor source for this set is a female patient aged 2-15 years who had a stem cell transplant for aplastic anemia, so the T cells may come from the graft donor.

Only a few counts were recorded for this clonotype. This sequence joins TRBV12-3 or TRBV12-4 and TRBJ2-3; TRBD2 matches at 10 bases. This CDR3 spans 14 amino acids. J gave up 6 bases and V 4 bases, and 4 bases lay outside the gene matches. CDR3 sequence (DNA): TGTGCCAGCAGTTCGCTAGCGGGAGACGATACGCAGTATTTT. It specifies CASSSLAGDDTQYF.

This clonotype was found a few times. V usage is TRBV9 and J usage is TRBJ2-1, with 8 positions matching TRBD2. With 0 bases clipped from V and 3 bases from J, the junction kept 8 bases outside the gene matches. The CDR3 sequence is 17 residues long. Germline V gives CDR1 SGDLS, CDR2 YYNGEE. This CDR3 reads CASSVAAGGSNYNEQFF. The CDR3 DNA reads TGTGCCAGCAGCGTAGCGGCGGGGGGCTCCAACTACAATGAGCAGTTCTTC.

This clonotype was counted a few times. The gene calls are TRBV10-3 and TRBJ2-3, with 13 bases fitting TRBD2. With V trimmed by 4 bases and J by 0 bases, 4 bases remained unmatched. CDR3 length: 17 amino acids. CDR1 is ENHRY, CDR2 SYGVKD, per germline. The CDR3 nucleotides read TGTGCCATCAGTGGGGGGACTAGCGGGACAAGCACAGATACGCAGTATTTT. Protein: CAISGGTSGTSTDTQYF.

This clonotype was recorded at least ten times. J is TRBJ1-5 and V is TRBV5-8, with a weak D call TRBD1 (6 bases). The germline V and J ends were trimmed by 0 bases and 3 bases, with 16 bases remaining between them. Germline values: CDR1 SGHTS, CDR2 YDEGEE. This CDR3 has 17 residues. The CDR3 sequence: CASSLGSGVTSNQPQHF. CDR3 coding DNA: TGTGCCAGCAGCTTGGGATCAGGGGTAACTTCCAATCAGCCCCAGCATTTT.

This clonotype was picked up many times. V gene TRBV29-1 combines with J gene TRBJ2-6; D call uncertain. The CDR3 is made up of 14 amino acids. The V and J ends lost 3 bases and 4 bases respectively, with 10 bases between them. CDR1 is SQVTM and CDR2 is ANQGSEA in the germline V gene. Written as DNA, the CDR3 is TGCAGCGTTGAGGATTCGATCGGGGCCAACGTCCTGACTTTC. Encoded protein: CSVEDSIGANVLTF.

About this clonotype itself: The junction shows a germline mismatch at one end, possibly a read error. The CDR3 nucleotides are TGTGCCTGGAGTGCGACAATTGAAACTTTCTTT. It yields the protein CAWSATIETFF. The chain couples TRBV30 to TRBJ1-1; D uncertain. Germline V gene data show CDR1 as GTSNPN and CDR2 as SVGIG (reference sequence). The CDR3 runs to 11 residues.

This clonotype was found many times. The rearrangement links TRBV27 to TRBJ1-5; D might be TRBD1 (5 bases). Germline loops: CDR1 MNHEY, CDR2 SMNVEV (reference sequence). The CDR3 spans 13 residues. The V gene lost 4 bases and the J gene lost 2 bases, with 6 bases spanning the gap. The CDR3 sequence is CASSWGGNQPQHF. The CDR3 region has the DNA TGTGCCAGCAGTTGGGGGGGCAATCAGCCCCAGCATTTT.

This rearrangement joins TRBV29-1 to TRBJ1-4, with a weak D call TRBD1 (5 bases). Trimming took 4 bases from V and 8 from J, leaving 17 bases between them. Per germline, CDR1 SQVTM and CDR2 ANQGSEA. CDR3 length equals 14 residues. The CDR3, as DNA: TGCAGCGTTGTGCGGCAGGGAGGTAGAGAAAAACTGTTTTTT. Translated: CSVVRQGGREKLFF.

This clonotype was detected many times. The rearrangement joins TRBV20-1 to TRBJ2-7, with D possibly matching TRBD1 (5 bases). This CDR3 comprises 13 residues. Between the trimmed V and J ends, which lost 3 bases and 0 bases, there was a span of 9 bases. Per germline, CDR1 DFQATT and CDR2 SNEGSKA (reference sequence). CDR3 sequence reads: CSASAGRSYEQYF. As DNA, the CDR3 is TGCAGTGCTAGCGCAGGGCGCTCCTACGAGCAGTACTTC.

This clonotype occurred a few times. The CDR3 nucleotides read TGTGCCAGCAGTTTGTCCTACGACTTGGCAGCAGATACGCAGTATTTT. Encoded protein: CASSLSYDLAADTQYF. V is TRBV12-3 or TRBV12-4 and J is TRBJ2-3, with D unclear. Deletions cut 3 bases from V and 4 bases from J, with 17 bases between. The CDR3 has 16 amino acids.

This chain joins TRBV12-3 or TRBV12-4 and TRBJ1-1; 12 bases fit TRBD1. The ends lost 3 bases at V and 3 bases at J; junction bases unmatched: 11. The CDR3 sequence is 18 residues long. CDR3 amino acids: CASSFRVPGQGADTEAFF. The CDR3 DNA sequence: TGTGCCAGCAGTTTCAGAGTCCCGGGACAGGGGGCGGACACTGAAGCTTTCTTT.

This chain links TRBV7-9 with TRBJ2-5, with 8 bases aligning to TRBD1. Germline V gene lookup returns CDR1 SEHNR and CDR2 FQNEAQ (reference sequence). Trimming cost V 1 base and J 2 bases; bases outside gene matches: 3. This CDR3 is built from 15 residues. CDR3 amino acids: CASSLVGDRQETQYF. The CDR3 region has the DNA TGTGCCAGCAGCTTAGTAGGGGACAGGCAAGAGACCCAGTACTTC.

This clonotype was detected only a few times. V usage is TRBV11-3 and J usage is TRBJ2-3; a possible D gene is TRBD1 (5 bases). Germline V gene data show CDR1 as SGHNT and CDR2 as YENEEA. The ends were cut back, 1 base at V and 8 bases at J, with 19 bases in the middle. This CDR3 has 16 amino acids. CDR3 in amino acids: CASSLGQGNIPVTQYF. CDR3 sequence (DNA): TGTGCCAGCAGCTTAGGTCAGGGAAACATTCCAGTTACGCAGTATTTT.

This clonotype was detected only a few times. The chain carries TRBV21-1 and TRBJ1-4. TRBV21-1 is designated a pseudogene. The CDR3 runs 19 residues. CDR3: CASSKVEGRRRCGNEKLFF. The CDR3 DNA is TGTGCCAGCAGCAAAGTCGAGGGAAGACGGAGATGTGGAAATGAAAAACTGTTTTTT.

The CDR3 DNA is TGTGCCAGCAGTTTGGCCGGGACAGGGGCGGATACGCAGTATTTT. Protein product: CASSLAGTGADTQYF. The chain employs TRBV12-3 or TRBV12-4 and TRBJ2-3; TRBD1 agrees at 10 bases. There are 15 residues in the CDR3. The trim removed 3 bases at V and 6 bases at J, leaving 6 bases unmatched.

The chain is built from TRBV5-1 and TRBJ2-2; D remains ambiguous. There are 13 residues in the CDR3. The V end was cut by 0 bases, the J end by 7 bases, with 7 bases between. Germline V CDR1 and CDR2: SGHRS, YFSETQ. Here the CDR3 DNA reads TGCGCCAGCAGCTTGGACGGGTTCGGGGAGCTGTTTTTT. Amino acid sequence: CASSLDGFGELFF.

This clonotype was recorded at least ten times. The rearrangement links TRBV27 to TRBJ2-7, with D unresolved. Trimming took 3 bases from V and 3 from J, leaving 9 bases between them. The CDR3 is made up of 13 amino acids. Germline V CDR1 and CDR2: MNHEY, SMNVEV (reference sequence). The CDR3 loop is CASSFGRNYEQYF. In DNA, the CDR3 is TGTGCCAGCAGTTTTGGCAGAAACTACGAGCAGTACTTC.

This clonotype has just a few counts. The V and J genes are TRBV5-1 and TRBJ2-3; TRBD1 matches 8 bases. The CDR3 is 16 amino acids. Germline V gene data show CDR1 as SGHRS and CDR2 as YFSETQ. The J segment lost 2 bases and the V segment lost 4 bases, leaving 9 bases of the junction unmatched. CDR3 sequence: CASSGETGAFTDTQYF. The CDR3 DNA reads TGCGCCAGCAGCGGTGAGACAGGGGCCTTCACAGATACGCAGTATTTT.

The V call is TRBV4-1, the J call TRBJ2-3; 9 nucleotides line up with TRBD2. V dropped 0 bases and J dropped 2; count of bases not matched to a gene: 6. Germline V gene lookup returns CDR1 MGHRA and CDR2 YSYEKL. The CDR3 is 17 amino acids. The CDR3 DNA reads TGCGCCAGCAGCCAAGATGACCCTAGCGGGGACACAGATACGCAGTATTTT. Its translation: CASSQDDPSGDTDTQYF.

The rearrangement links TRBV27 to TRBJ1-1, with 12 nucleotides matching TRBD1. Germline CDR1 is MNHEY and CDR2 is SMNVEV (reference sequence). V lost 11 bases and J lost 10; bases outside the gene matches: 5. The CDR3 totals 11 residues. CDR3 in amino acids: CAGRDRGRAFF. CDR3 in DNA: TGTGCCGGACGGGACAGGGGGCGAGCTTTCTTT.

This clonotype was seen ten or more times. The chain is built from TRBV5-1 and TRBJ2-1; 12 bases match TRBD1. V gave up 4 bases and J gave up 12 bases; unmatched junction bases: 5. The CDR3 is 13 residues long. Germline V gene lookup returns CDR1 SGHRS and CDR2 YFSETQ. CDR3 DNA sequence: TGCGCCAGCAGCACGGGACAGGGGGCTTGGCAGTTCTTC. Residues: CASSTGQGAWQFF.